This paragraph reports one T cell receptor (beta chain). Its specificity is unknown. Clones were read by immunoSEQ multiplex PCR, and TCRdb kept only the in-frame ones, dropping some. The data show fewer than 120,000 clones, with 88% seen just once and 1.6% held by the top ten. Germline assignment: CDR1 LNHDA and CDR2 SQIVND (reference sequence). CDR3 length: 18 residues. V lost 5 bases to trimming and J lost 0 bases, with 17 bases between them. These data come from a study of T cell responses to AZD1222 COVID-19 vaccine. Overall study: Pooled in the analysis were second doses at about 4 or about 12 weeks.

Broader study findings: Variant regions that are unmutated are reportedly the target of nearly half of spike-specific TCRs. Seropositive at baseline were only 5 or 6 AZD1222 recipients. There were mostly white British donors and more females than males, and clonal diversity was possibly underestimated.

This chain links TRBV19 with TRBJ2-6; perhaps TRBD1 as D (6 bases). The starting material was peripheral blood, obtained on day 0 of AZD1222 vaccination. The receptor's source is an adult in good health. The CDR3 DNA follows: TGTGCCAGTAGTCCTGATGTTCAGGGGAGCTCTGGGGCCAACGTCCTGACTTTC. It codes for CASSPDVQGSSGANVLTF.